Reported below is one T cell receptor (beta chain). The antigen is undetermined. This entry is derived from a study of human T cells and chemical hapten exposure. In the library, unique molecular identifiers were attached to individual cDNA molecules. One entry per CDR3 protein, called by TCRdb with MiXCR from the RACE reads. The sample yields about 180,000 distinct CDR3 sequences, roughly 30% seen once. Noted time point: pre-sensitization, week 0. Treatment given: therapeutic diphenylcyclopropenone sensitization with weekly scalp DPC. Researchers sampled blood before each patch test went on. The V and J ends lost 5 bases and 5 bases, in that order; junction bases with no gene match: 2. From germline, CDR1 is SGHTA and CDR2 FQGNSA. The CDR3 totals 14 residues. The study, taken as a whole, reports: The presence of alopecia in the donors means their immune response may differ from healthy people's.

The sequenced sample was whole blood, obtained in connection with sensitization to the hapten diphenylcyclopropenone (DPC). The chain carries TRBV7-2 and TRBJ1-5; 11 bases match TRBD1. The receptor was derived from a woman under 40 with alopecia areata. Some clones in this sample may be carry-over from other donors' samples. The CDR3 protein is CASSTGQGDQPQHF. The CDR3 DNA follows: TGTGCCAGCAGCACGGGACAGGGGGATCAGCCCCAGCATTTT.